The 5 T cell receptor beta chains below come from one sample, sequenced in a study of graft-versus-host responses after intestinal transplantation. Plating of some 200,000 CFSE-labeled responder cells was done together with some 200,000 irradiated, violet-dye-labeled stimulator cells. Some clones are missing from TCRdb's copy, which holds only in-frame ones; the method was immunoSEQ multiplex PCR. The sample lists 15,000 to 20,000 clones; less than 50% were seen once. The source material was alloreactive CD8+ T cells from a mixed lymphocyte reaction culture, sampled before intestinal transplant. The subset here: CFSE-low proliferating T cells sorted from roughly six-day pre-transplant mixed lymphocyte reaction (GvH or HvG direction). These receptors were taken from a human patient who received an intestinal transplant.

This clone was picked up a small number of times. The chain links TRBV5-4 to TRBJ2-7; tentatively, D is TRBD2 (7 bases). Looked up from germline, CDR1 is SGHNT and CDR2 is YYREEE (reference sequence). Trimming took off 4 bases at V and 2 bases at J, with 10 bases between the two ends. CDR3 length equals 13 residues. The DNA for the CDR3 is TGTGCCAGCAGCGGGGGGGGCGCCTACGAGCAGTACTTC. This translates into CASSGGGAYEQYF.

This clone was picked up a small number of times. The chain links TRBV27 to TRBJ2-1; D is possibly TRBD1 or TRBD2 (5 bases each). Germline V gives CDR1 MNHEY, CDR2 SMNVEV (reference sequence). This CDR3 has 16 amino acids. The V end was cut by 7 bases, the J end by 7 bases, with 23 bases between. In DNA, the CDR3 is TGTGCCAGCACCTTTGGGGTCCCGGGACCCATAAATGAGCAGTTCTTC. Its protein product is CASTFGVPGPINEQFF.

As DNA, the CDR3 is TGCGCCAGCAGCTTGGCTGGGACAGGGGCCGGCTACACCTTC. Translating it yields CASSLAGTGAGYTF. The chain employs TRBV5-1 and TRBJ1-2; TRBD1 matches 10 bases. The CDR3 totals 14 residues. CDR1 SGHRS and CDR2 YFSETQ come from the germline V gene. Trimming cost V 0 bases and J 8 bases; bases outside gene matches: 4.

CDR3 loop: CASSLYTGVGYGYTF. CDR3 in DNA: TGCGCCAGCAGCTTATATACAGGGGTCGGATATGGCTACACCTTC. The chain couples TRBV5-1 to TRBJ1-2; 7 bases agree with TRBD1. This CDR3 comprises 15 residues. V gave up 2 bases and J gave up 5 bases; unmatched junction bases: 9. Germline V gives CDR1 SGHRS, CDR2 YFSETQ.

This clone appeared a few times. The rearrangement uses TRBV13 and TRBJ2-3; 8 bases match TRBD2. This CDR3 comprises 17 residues. Germline CDR1 reads PRHDT; CDR2 reads FYEKMQ (reference sequence). The trim removed 1 base at V and 2 bases at J, leaving 8 bases unmatched. Here the CDR3 reads CASSLAAGGPYTDTQYF. The CDR3 nucleotides are TGTGCCAGCAGCTTAGCCGCGGGAGGACCCTACACAGATACGCAGTATTTT.